The 25 T cell receptor beta chains in this list originate from one sample, sequenced in a study of OX40 agonist ivuxolimab in advanced cancers. Measured with immunoSEQ multiplex PCR; TCRdb has only the in-frame clones, and not every one. Of about 19,000 clones listed, more than 60% were seen once; the top ten hold about 13%. Sample: CD4+ or CD8+ T cells sorted from blood, taken in a trial of the OX40 agonist ivuxolimab. These receptor sequences come from an adult with an advanced solid tumor such as melanoma, head and neck, liver or kidney cancer.

Regarding this clone: The sample holds other DNA sequences that translate to the same CDR3. This chain joins TRBV28 and TRBJ2-1; 12 bases are a match to TRBD2. After removal of 6 bases from V and 4 bases from J, the junction contained 4 bases not matched to a gene. The length of the CDR3 is 15 residues. Germline V gene lookup returns CDR1 MDHEN and CDR2 SYDVKM. Here the CDR3 reads CASRPLAGGYNEQFF. CDR3 in DNA: TGTGCCAGCAGACCACTAGCGGGAGGATACAATGAGCAGTTCTTC.

V usage is TRBV7-9 and J usage is TRBJ2-7; 7 bases are a match to TRBD1. CDR3 size: 15 residues. Germline loops: CDR1 SEHNR, CDR2 FQNEAQ (reference sequence). V gave up 5 bases and J gave up 3 bases; unmatched junction bases: 10. The CDR3 loop reads CASSQSTGLNYEQYF. CDR3 coding DNA: TGTGCCAGCAGCCAATCGACAGGGTTAAACTACGAGCAGTACTTC.

The table lists this clone with a count of one. The gene calls are TRBV13 and TRBJ2-7; D is unresolved. The germline V gene has CDR1 PRHDT and CDR2 FYEKMQ (reference sequence). CDR3 length: 13 amino acids. Trimming took 0 bases from V and 0 from J, leaving 3 bases between them. CDR3 nucleotide sequence: TGTGCCAGCAGCTTAGGGTCCTCCTACGAGCAGTACTTC. Translation: CASSLGSSYEQYF.

The genes are TRBV11-2 and TRBJ1-1; D perhaps matches TRBD1 (5 bases). In germline, CDR1 is SGHAT, CDR2 FQNNGV. This CDR3 spans 15 amino acids. The V and J ends lost 4 bases and 7 bases respectively, with 19 bases between them. The CDR3 here is CASSSLSLGTGEAFF. CDR3 nucleotides: TGTGCCAGCAGCTCACTCTCCCTCGGGACGGGTGAAGCTTTCTTT.

The chain employs TRBV7-2 and TRBJ1-4; 10 bases are a match to TRBD1. The CDR3 is 15 amino acids. The V and J ends lost 4 bases and 7 bases, in that order; junction bases with no gene match: 6. Germline V gene data show CDR1 as SGHTA and CDR2 as FQGNSA. The CDR3 nucleotides read TGTGCCAGCAGCTCACCGGGACAGGGGCGTGAAAAACTGTTTTTT. This codes for CASSSPGQGREKLFF.

The chain links TRBV6-4 to TRBJ2-1, with D tentatively TRBD1 or TRBD2 (5 bases each). The CDR3 extends over 14 amino acids. Per the germline V gene, CDR1 is MRHNA and CDR2 is SNTAGT. V was clipped by 6 bases and J by 7 bases, with 16 bases between them. The CDR3 DNA is TGTGCCAGCAGCGATCTAAGGGACGGGAATGAGCAGTTCTTC. Its protein product is CASSDLRDGNEQFF.

This sequence joins TRBV5-4 and TRBJ2-5; 11 bases are a match to TRBD2. With 4 bases clipped from V and 2 bases from J, the junction kept 7 bases outside the gene matches. The CDR3 totals 16 residues. Germline CDR1 and CDR2: SGHNT and YYREEE (reference sequence). The CDR3 DNA follows: TGTGCCAGCAGCCCACGGGGACTAGCGGAACAAGAGACCCAGTACTTC. This gives the protein CASSPRGLAEQETQYF.

The chain carries TRBV28 and TRBJ2-2; TRBD2 matches at 14 bases. Germline trimming cut 5 bases from V and 2 bases from J; bases unmatched to any gene: 7. The CDR3 covers 18 residues. CDR1 is MDHEN, CDR2 SYDVKM, per germline. The CDR3 bases are TGTGCCAGCAGTACCCCGACTAGCGGGAGGGTAAACACCGGGGAGCTGTTTTTT. Its translation: CASSTPTSGRVNTGELFF.

The V and J genes are TRBV28 and TRBJ2-5; the match to TRBD2 covers 12 bases. Germline lookup yields CDR1 MDHEN and CDR2 SYDVKM. V was clipped by 1 base and J by 5 bases; unmatched bases: 8. The CDR3 is 17 amino acids. DNA of the CDR3: TGTGCCAGCAGTTTATTTCCTAGCGGGGGGGCCTTCGAGACCCAGTACTTC. This encodes CASSLFPSGGAFETQYF.

The V call is TRBV9, the J call TRBJ2-3; 10 bases line up with TRBD2. Losses at the gene ends were 3 bases for V and 4 bases for J; bases not matched to a gene: 5. The CDR3 covers 15 residues. Germline CDR1 and CDR2: SGDLS and YYNGEE. For the CDR3, the DNA is TGTGCCAGCAGCGCCGGGACTAGCGCCCCAGATACGCAGTATTTT. Translating it yields CASSAGTSAPDTQYF.

The J gene is TRBJ2-7, the V gene TRBV6-4; D possibly corresponds to TRBD1 (5 bases). Germline CDR1 is MRHNA and CDR2 is SNTAGT. The CDR3 loop spans 16 amino acids. The V end was cut by 7 bases, the J end by 4 bases, with 23 bases between. The chain's CDR3 is CASTAEQGEVGYEQYF. The CDR3 DNA reads TGTGCCAGCACGGCTGAGCAGGGTGAGGTCGGGTACGAGCAGTACTTC.

V usage is TRBV6-5 and J usage is TRBJ1-1; D remains ambiguous. The CDR3 covers 12 residues. Trimming took off 6 bases at V and 7 bases at J, with 12 bases between the two ends. The germline gives CDR1 MNHEY, CDR2 SVGAGI. The CDR3 bases are TGTGCCAGCAGGTCGATAGAGATTGAAGCTTTCTTT. It yields the protein CASRSIEIEAFF.

The V call is TRBV5-8, the J call TRBJ1-5, with no clear D. The V gene lost 5 bases and the J gene lost 9 bases, with 18 bases spanning the gap. This CDR3 has 14 residues. Germline values: CDR1 SGHTS, CDR2 YDEGEE. CDR3 amino acids: CASRLTVTGMPQHF. The CDR3 DNA is TGTGCCAGCAGATTAACAGTTACGGGAATGCCCCAGCATTTT.

For the CDR3, the DNA is TGCGCCAGCAGCCAAGTATGGTCCGTTCCAAACATTCAGTACTTC. Protein sequence: CASSQVWSVPNIQYF. V and J are TRBV4-1 and TRBJ2-4; D is unclear. Trimming took off 1 base at V and 6 bases at J, with 13 bases between the two ends. Germline V gives CDR1 MGHRA, CDR2 YSYEKL. This CDR3 region has 15 residues.

V gene TRBV5-1 combines with J gene TRBJ2-1, with 13 positions matching TRBD2. Germline CDR1 reads SGHRS; CDR2 reads YFSETQ. This CDR3 spans 17 amino acids. V dropped 4 bases and J dropped 6; count of bases not matched to a gene: 10. The CDR3 region has the DNA TGCGCCAGCAGCCCCGGACTAGCGGGGGTAGGTTTCAATGAGCAGTTCTTC. This encodes CASSPGLAGVGFNEQFF.

The CDR3: CASSQRQGGLTDTQYF. The CDR3, as DNA: TGCGCCAGCAGCCAAAGACAGGGAGGTCTGACAGATACGCAGTATTTT. The V and J genes are TRBV4-3 and TRBJ2-3; weak D call: TRBD1 (7 bases). Germline V gene sequence: CDR1 LGHNA, CDR2 YSLEER. CDR3 length: 16 residues. V was clipped by 2 bases and J by 3 bases, with 15 bases between them.

V is TRBV2 and J is TRBJ1-1; D gene unclear. Between the trimmed V and J ends, which lost 5 bases and 10 bases, there was a span of 17 bases. The CDR3 length is 13 residues. The germline gives CDR1 SNHLY, CDR2 FYNNEI. The DNA for the CDR3 is TGTGCCAGCAGTCTGGTGGGCTCCTGGGCAGCTTTCTTT. Translated: CASSLVGSWAAFF.

This chain connects TRBV6-5 to TRBJ2-7; D is perhaps TRBD1 (6 bases). This CDR3 region has 15 residues. CDR1 MNHEY and CDR2 SVGAGI come from the germline V gene. Between the trimmed V and J ends, which lost 6 bases and 2 bases, there was a span of 17 bases. For the CDR3, the DNA is TGTGCCAGCAGCCGTTACAGGGCGTCTCCCTACGAGCAGTACTTC. Translated: CASSRYRASPYEQYF.

Regarding this clone: Relative to the germline gene, one junction end is altered; a read error may explain this. The rearrangement links TRBV10-3 to TRBJ1-2, with D tentatively TRBD1 (6 bases). This CDR3 comprises 13 residues. Germline CDR1 and CDR2: ENHRY and SYGVKD. CDR3 DNA sequence: TGTGCCAGCAGTTACATCACGGGGGCCGACTACACCTTC. It translates to CASSYITGADYTF.

The V gene is TRBV2, the J gene TRBJ2-1; D ambiguous. This CDR3 contains 11 residues. Germline V lookup: CDR1 SNHLY, CDR2 FYNNEI. Trimming pared 6 bases from V and 8 bases from J, leaving 8 bases between. CDR3 in amino acids: CASSAWDEQFF. The CDR3 DNA is TGTGCCAGCAGCGCCTGGGATGAGCAGTTCTTC.

The V and J genes are TRBV5-6 and TRBJ2-3, with unresolved D. Germline CDR1 is SGHDT and CDR2 is YYEEEE. Trimming stripped 2 bases from V and 6 bases from J, with 10 bases between. The CDR3 covers 13 residues. The CDR3 protein is CASSFPSSDTQYF. The CDR3 DNA sequence: TGTGCCAGCAGCTTTCCCTCCAGCGATACGCAGTATTTT.

This clone was detected a few times. This sequence joins TRBV6-6 and TRBJ1-2; D ambiguous. Germline V lookup: CDR1 MNHNY, CDR2 SVGAGI (reference sequence). Trimming pared 10 bases from V and 4 bases from J, leaving 10 bases between. This CDR3 contains 11 residues. CDR3 in amino acids: CATSGPYGYTF. The DNA for the CDR3 is TGTGCCACCTCCGGGCCCTATGGCTACACCTTC.

The J gene is TRBJ2-2, the V gene TRBV5-1; TRBD2 agrees at 10 bases. Germline V lookup: CDR1 SGHRS, CDR2 YFSETQ. Trimming cost V 1 base and J 5 bases; bases outside gene matches: 11. This CDR3 has 18 amino acids. The CDR3 spells CASSLNPLAGERTGELFF. CDR3 sequence (DNA): TGCGCCAGCAGCTTGAATCCCCTAGCGGGGGAAAGGACCGGGGAGCTGTTTTTT.

Note on this clone: A read error may explain this, as a much larger clone is one base away. This specimen includes other DNA sequences encoding the same CDR3. J is TRBJ1-1 and V is TRBV7-9; D not certain. The germline CDR1 and CDR2 sequences are SEHNR and FQNEAQ (reference sequence). V was pared by 5 bases and J by 0 bases, with 13 bases between. This CDR3 is built from 15 residues. The CDR3 DNA is TGTGCCAGCAGCCGTGTTCGAGGGATGAACACTGAAGCTTTCTTT. This encodes CASSRVRGMNTEAFF.

The gene calls are TRBV10-3 and TRBJ2-1, with 8 bases aligning to TRBD2. V lost 4 bases and J lost 7; bases outside the gene matches: 6. The CDR3 is made up of 14 amino acids. Germline lookup yields CDR1 ENHRY and CDR2 SYGVKD. Here the CDR3 reads CAISAGTSLNEQFF. CDR3 DNA: TGTGCCATCAGTGCCGGGACTAGTCTTAATGAGCAGTTCTTC.